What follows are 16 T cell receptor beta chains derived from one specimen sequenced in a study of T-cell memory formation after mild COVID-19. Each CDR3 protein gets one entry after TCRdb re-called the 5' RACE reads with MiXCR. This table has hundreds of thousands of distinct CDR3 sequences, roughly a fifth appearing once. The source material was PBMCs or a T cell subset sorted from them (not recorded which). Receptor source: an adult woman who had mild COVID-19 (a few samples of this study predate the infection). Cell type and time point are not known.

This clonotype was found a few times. The CDR3 coding sequence is TGTGCCAGCAGGAGAAGTACTAGCGGGAGAGTTGGAGAGACCCAGTACTTC. Translating gives CASRRSTSGRVGETQYF. The chain uses TRBV6-2 or TRBV6-3 and TRBJ2-5, with 11 bases aligning to TRBD2. The CDR3 covers 17 residues. V shed 6 bases and J 4 bases; nucleotides not matched to a gene: 13. Germline loops: CDR1 MNHEY, CDR2 SVGEGT.

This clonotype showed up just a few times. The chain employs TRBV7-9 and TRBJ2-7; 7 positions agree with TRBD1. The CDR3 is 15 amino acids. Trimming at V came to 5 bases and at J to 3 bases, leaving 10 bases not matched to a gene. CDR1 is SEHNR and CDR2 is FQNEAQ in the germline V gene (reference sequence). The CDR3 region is CASSPGTVEYYEQYF. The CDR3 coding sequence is TGTGCCAGCAGCCCCGGGACAGTTGAATACTACGAGCAGTACTTC. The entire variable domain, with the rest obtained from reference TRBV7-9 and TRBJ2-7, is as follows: DTGVSQNPRHKITKRGQNVTFRCDPISEHNRLYWYRQTLGQGPEFLTYFQNEAQLEKSRLLSDRFSAERPKGSFSTLEIQRTEQGDSAMYLCASSPGTVEYYEQYFGPGTRLTVT.

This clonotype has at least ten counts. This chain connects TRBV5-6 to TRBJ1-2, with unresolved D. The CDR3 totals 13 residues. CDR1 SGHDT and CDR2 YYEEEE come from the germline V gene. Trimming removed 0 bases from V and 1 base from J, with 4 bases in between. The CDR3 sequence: CASSLGHNYGYTF. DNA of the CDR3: TGTGCCAGCAGCTTGGGACATAACTATGGCTACACCTTC. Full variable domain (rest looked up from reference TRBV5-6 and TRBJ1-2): DAGVTQSPTHLIKTRGQQVTLRCSPKSGHDTVSWYQQALGQGPQFIFQYYEEEERQRGNFPDRFSGHQFPNYSSELNVNALLLGDSALYLCASSLGHNYGYTFGSGTRLTVV.

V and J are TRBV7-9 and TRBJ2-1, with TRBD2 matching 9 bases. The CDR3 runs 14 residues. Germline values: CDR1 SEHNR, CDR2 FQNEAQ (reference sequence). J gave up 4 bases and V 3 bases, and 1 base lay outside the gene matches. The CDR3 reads CASSFTSGYNEQFF. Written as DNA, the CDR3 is TGTGCCAGCAGCTTTACTAGCGGGTACAATGAGCAGTTCTTC.

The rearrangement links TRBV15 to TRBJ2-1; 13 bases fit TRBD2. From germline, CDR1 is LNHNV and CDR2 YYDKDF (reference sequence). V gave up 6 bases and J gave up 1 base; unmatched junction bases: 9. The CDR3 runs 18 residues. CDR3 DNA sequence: TGTGCCACCAGTACACTAGCGGGGGGGCGTTTTTCCTACAATGAGCAGTTCTTC. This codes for CATSTLAGGRFSYNEQFF.

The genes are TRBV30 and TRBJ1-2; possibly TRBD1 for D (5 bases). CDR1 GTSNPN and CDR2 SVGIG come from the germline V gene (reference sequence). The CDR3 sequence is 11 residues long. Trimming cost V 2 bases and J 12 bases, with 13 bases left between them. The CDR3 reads CAWSSLGPHTF. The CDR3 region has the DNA TGTGCCTGGAGTTCTTTGGGGCCACACACCTTC.

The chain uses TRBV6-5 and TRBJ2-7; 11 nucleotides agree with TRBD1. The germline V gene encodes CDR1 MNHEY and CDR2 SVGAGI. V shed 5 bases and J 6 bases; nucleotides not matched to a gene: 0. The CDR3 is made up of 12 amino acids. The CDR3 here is CASSGTGGEQYF. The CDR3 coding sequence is TGTGCCAGCAGTGGGACAGGGGGCGAGCAGTACTTC.

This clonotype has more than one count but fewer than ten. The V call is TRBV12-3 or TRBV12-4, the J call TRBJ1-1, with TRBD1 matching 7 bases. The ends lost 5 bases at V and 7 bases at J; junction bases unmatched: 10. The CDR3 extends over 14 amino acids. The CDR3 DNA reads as TGTGCCAGCAGTATTTCCGGGACAGTTTTTGAAGCTTTCTTT. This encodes CASSISGTVFEAFF.

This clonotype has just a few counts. This chain's CDR3 is CASKRSPDTDTQYF. As DNA, the CDR3 is TGTGCCAGCAAGCGAAGCCCTGACACAGATACGCAGTATTTT. The chain recombines TRBV7-8 with TRBJ2-3; D is uncertain. V lost 7 bases and J lost 2, with 13 bases in between. This CDR3 region has 14 residues. In germline, CDR1 is SGHVS, CDR2 FQNEAQ.

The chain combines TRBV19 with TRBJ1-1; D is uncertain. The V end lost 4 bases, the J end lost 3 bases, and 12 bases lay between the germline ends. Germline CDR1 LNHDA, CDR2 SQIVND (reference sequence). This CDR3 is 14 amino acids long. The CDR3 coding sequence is TGTGCCAGTAGTAGTGCCCCAGGTTACACTGAAGCTTTCTTT. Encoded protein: CASSSAPGYTEAFF. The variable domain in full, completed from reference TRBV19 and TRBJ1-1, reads DGGITQSPKYLFRKEGQNVTLSCEQNLNHDAMYWYRQDPGQGLRLIYYSQIVNDFQKGDIAEGYSVSREKKESFPLTVTSAQKNPTAFYLCASSSAPGYTEAFFGQGTRLTVV.

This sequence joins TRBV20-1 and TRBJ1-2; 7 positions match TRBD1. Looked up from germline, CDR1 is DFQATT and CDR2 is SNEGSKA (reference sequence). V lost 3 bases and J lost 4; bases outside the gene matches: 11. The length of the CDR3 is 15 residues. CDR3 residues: CSARTRQGVGYGYTF. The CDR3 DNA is TGCAGTGCTAGGACCCGACAGGGAGTGGGCTATGGCTACACCTTC.

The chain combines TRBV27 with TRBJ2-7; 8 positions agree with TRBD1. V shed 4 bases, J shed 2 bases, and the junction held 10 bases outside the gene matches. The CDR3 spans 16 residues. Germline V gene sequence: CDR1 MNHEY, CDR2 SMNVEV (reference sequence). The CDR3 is CASSWGRDRIAYEQYF. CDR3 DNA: TGTGCCAGCAGTTGGGGCAGGGACAGGATTGCCTACGAGCAGTACTTC.

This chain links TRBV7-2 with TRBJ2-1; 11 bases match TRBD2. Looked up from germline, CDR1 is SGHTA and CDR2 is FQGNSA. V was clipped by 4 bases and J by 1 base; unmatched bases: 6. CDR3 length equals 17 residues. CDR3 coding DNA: TGTGCCAGCAGCTATACGACTAGCGGGGCATCCTACAATGAGCAGTTCTTC. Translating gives CASSYTTSGASYNEQFF.

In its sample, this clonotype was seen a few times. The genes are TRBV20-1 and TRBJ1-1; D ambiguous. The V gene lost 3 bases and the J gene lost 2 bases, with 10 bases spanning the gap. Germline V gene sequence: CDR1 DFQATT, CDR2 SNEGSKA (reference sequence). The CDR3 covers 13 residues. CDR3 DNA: TGCAGTGCTAGCACGTCCGTTAACACTGAAGCTTTCTTT. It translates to CSASTSVNTEAFF.

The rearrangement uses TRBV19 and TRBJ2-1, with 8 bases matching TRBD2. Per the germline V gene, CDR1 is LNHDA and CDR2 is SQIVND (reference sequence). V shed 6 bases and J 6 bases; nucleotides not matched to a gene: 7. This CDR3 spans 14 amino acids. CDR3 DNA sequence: TGTGCCAGTAGCCCAGCGGGAGTAGGCAATGAGCAGTTCTTC. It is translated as CASSPAGVGNEQFF.

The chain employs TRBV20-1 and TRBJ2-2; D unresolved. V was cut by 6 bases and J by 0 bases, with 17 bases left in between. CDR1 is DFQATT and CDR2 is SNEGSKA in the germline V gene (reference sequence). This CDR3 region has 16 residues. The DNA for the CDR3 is TGCAGTGCAAAACTGGGGATAATCGCGAACACCGGGGAGCTGTTTTTT. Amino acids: CSAKLGIIANTGELFF.